Below, 8 T cell receptor beta chains from the same sample are listed, as sequenced in a study of blood T cell repertoires in COVID-19. Repertoires were generated with immunoSEQ multiplex PCR, while TCRdb's copy carries only in-frame clones and drops some. The table has about 250,000 clones, 65% to 90% seen once; the top ten hold 4.9%. Material: peripheral blood. The receptors derive from a woman older than 75 with active or convalescent COVID-19.

The chain employs TRBV3-1 (or the pseudogene TRBV3-2) and TRBJ1-2; 10 nucleotides align to TRBD1. Germline V gene lookup returns CDR1 LGHDT and CDR2 YNNKEL (reference sequence). Trimming at V came to 4 bases and at J to 6 bases, leaving 5 bases not matched to a gene. This CDR3 spans 14 amino acids. The CDR3 region is CASSRTGGSDGYTF. The CDR3 DNA reads TGTGCCAGCAGCCGGACAGGGGGTAGCGATGGCTACACCTTC.

This clone was picked up a small number of times. The chain couples TRBV12-3 or TRBV12-4 to TRBJ1-1; unclear D gene. Trimming left V 4 bases short and J 4 bases short, with 10 bases between. The CDR3 runs 13 residues. CDR3 nucleotide sequence: TGTGCCAGCAGTTCGGGTAGATTCACTGAAGCTTTCTTT. Translation gives CASSSGRFTEAFF.

This chain connects TRBV21-1 to TRBJ1-4; the D segment call TRBD1 is taken from the table without a DNA check. TRBV21-1 is marked as a pseudogene. The CDR3 sequence is 14 residues long. The CDR3 nucleotides read TGTGCCAGCAGCACAGGACAGGGAAGAGAAAAACTGTTTTTT. Translated, it gives CASSTGQGREKLFF.

This clone has just a few counts. The chain joins TRBV6-1 to TRBJ1-4, with D possibly matching TRBD1 (5 bases). V lost 2 bases to trimming and J lost 6 bases, with 13 bases between them. There are 15 residues in the CDR3. Germline V gene data show CDR1 as MNHNS and CDR2 as SASEGT. The CDR3 bases are TGTGCCAGCAGTGAACAGGGAGGGTTCGATGAAAAACTGTTTTTT. It yields the protein CASSEQGGFDEKLFF.

The chain has TRBV3-1 (or the pseudogene TRBV3-2) and TRBJ1-2, with a tentative D call TRBD1 (5 bases). The CDR3 is 12 amino acids. Germline V gene lookup returns CDR1 LGHDT and CDR2 YNNKEL (reference sequence). The V end lost 3 bases, the J end lost 5 bases, and 7 bases lay between the germline ends. CDR3 sequence reads: CASSHRQYGYTF. For the CDR3, the DNA is TGTGCCAGCAGCCACCGACAGTATGGCTACACCTTC.

As DNA, the CDR3 is TGTGCCAGCAGCCTCGGGACTAGCGGGAGCACAGATACGCAGTATTTT. It is translated as CASSLGTSGSTDTQYF. V usage is TRBV3-1 (or the pseudogene TRBV3-2) and J usage is TRBJ2-3, with 12 positions matching TRBD2. Per germline, CDR1 LGHDT and CDR2 YNNKEL (reference sequence). This CDR3 contains 16 residues. The junction had 2 bases not matched to a gene; V was cut back by 4 bases and J by 0 bases.

The chain employs TRBV9 and TRBJ1-3, with 10 bases aligning to TRBD1. Germline V gene data show CDR1 as SGDLS and CDR2 as YYNGEE. The CDR3 runs 16 residues. V was pared by 3 bases and J by 4 bases, with 7 bases of the junction left unmatched. CDR3 protein: CASSARQGAYGNTIYF. CDR3 bases: TGTGCCAGCAGCGCGAGACAGGGGGCTTACGGAAACACCATATATTTT.

This clone was counted a single time. The rearrangement links TRBV5-4 to TRBJ2-1, with TRBD1 matching 9 bases. From germline, CDR1 is SGHNT and CDR2 YYREEE (reference sequence). The CDR3 spans 14 residues. The V and J ends lost 1 base and 6 bases, in that order; junction bases with no gene match: 2. The CDR3 coding sequence is TGTGCCAGCAGCTTGAAGACAGGGGGCAATGAGCAGTTCTTC. Translating it yields CASSLKTGGNEQFF.